Following are 25 T cell receptor beta chains from one sample sequenced in a study of early T cells in non-severe SARS-CoV-2 infection. TCRdb re-derived calls from the 5' RACE reads in MiXCR, one entry per CDR3 protein. The data contain some 87,000 distinct CDR3 sequences, roughly 13% of them singletons. The material sequenced was whole blood. The receptors shown here come from an adult who was a healthcare worker with PCR-confirmed SARS-CoV-2 infection or an uninfected control (not recorded which).

This clonotype has just a few counts. The chain uses TRBV20-1 and TRBJ1-2, with D possibly matching TRBD1 (5 bases). The V gene lost 0 bases and the J gene lost 8 bases, with 19 bases spanning the gap. CDR1 is DFQATT and CDR2 is SNEGSKA in the germline V gene (reference sequence). The length of the CDR3 is 15 residues. CDR3 protein: CSARDQTRSSGGYTF. DNA for the CDR3: TGCAGTGCTAGAGATCAAACCCGGAGTTCAGGGGGCTACACCTTC.

The table lists this clonotype with a few counts. This chain connects TRBV10-2 to TRBJ1-6, with a weak D call TRBD1 (6 bases). V was pared by 8 bases and J by 5 bases, with 13 bases between. The CDR3 loop spans 14 amino acids. Germline CDR1 and CDR2: WSHSY and SAAADI. CDR3: CASSSRGDNSPLHF. CDR3 in DNA: TGCGCCAGCTCTTCCAGGGGTGATAATTCACCCCTCCACTTT.

This clonotype was observed a handful of times. The V gene is TRBV4-1, the J gene TRBJ2-1; D is uncertain. This CDR3 is built from 12 residues. V was trimmed by 1 base and J by 9 bases, leaving 7 bases between them. Germline V gene lookup returns CDR1 MGHRA and CDR2 YSYEKL. In nucleotides, the CDR3 is TGCGCCAGCAGCCAAGTGGGCGGTGAGCAGTTCTTC. Protein: CASSQVGGEQFF.

The V call is TRBV11-1, the J call TRBJ2-1; TRBD1 aligns across 7 bases. CDR1 is SGHAT, CDR2 FQDESV, per germline (reference sequence). CDR3 length equals 14 residues. V shed 7 bases, J shed 8 bases, and the junction held 11 bases outside the gene matches. The CDR3 is CASNSDRAWYEQFF. The CDR3 DNA reads as TGTGCCAGCAACTCCGACAGGGCATGGTATGAGCAGTTCTTC. Variable domain in full (rest from reference TRBV11-1 and TRBJ2-1): EAEVAQSPRYKITEKSQAVAFWCDPISGHATLYWYRQILGQGPELLVQFQDESVVDDSQLPKDRFSAERLKGVDSTLKIQPAELGDSAMYLCASNSDRAWYEQFFGPGTRLTVL.

The chain has TRBV3-1 and TRBJ2-1; D possibly corresponds to TRBD1 (5 bases). Trimming removed 1 base from V and 8 bases from J, with 12 bases in between. Germline CDR1 reads LGHDT; CDR2 reads YNNKEL (reference sequence). CDR3 length equals 14 residues. The CDR3 DNA follows: TGTGCCAGCAGCCAAGCGGCAGGGTTCGATGAGCAGTTCTTC. As protein: CASSQAAGFDEQFF.

This clonotype has a handful of counts. V gene TRBV3-1 combines with J gene TRBJ2-2, with D possibly being TRBD1 or TRBD2 (5 bases each). Germline CDR1 reads LGHDT; CDR2 reads YNNKEL (reference sequence). There are 14 residues in the CDR3. V lost 5 bases and J lost 3, with 10 bases in between. The chain's CDR3 is CASSEGRYTGELFF. The CDR3 DNA follows: TGTGCCAGCAGCGAGGGACGGTACACCGGGGAGCTGTTTTTT.

The rearrangement uses TRBV4-3 and TRBJ2-5; maybe TRBD2 (5 bases). Germline CDR1 and CDR2: LGHNA and YSLEER. The CDR3 contains 18 residues. V was clipped by 0 bases and J by 1 base, with 18 bases between them. CDR3 DNA sequence: TGCGCCAGCAGCCAAGACTATTTCTCACGGGGTCCCCAAGAGACCCAGTACTTC. Protein product: CASSQDYFSRGPQETQYF.

This clonotype occurred many times. The chain is built from TRBV20-1 and TRBJ2-7; no definite D call. The V gene's germline CDR1 is DFQATT and CDR2 SNEGSKA (reference sequence). The CDR3 extends over 13 amino acids. V was shortened by 7 bases and J by 2 bases, with 15 bases between the two germline ends. The CDR3 nucleotides are TGCAGTGTGAGGCAGGCGGCAACCTACGAGCAGTACTTC. This encodes CSVRQAATYEQYF.

In its sample, this clonotype was seen a few times. V usage is TRBV6-5 and J usage is TRBJ1-3, with a weak D call TRBD1 (5 bases). Per germline, CDR1 MNHEY and CDR2 SVGAGI. The CDR3 runs 14 residues. V shed 5 bases and J shed 2 bases, with 10 bases lying between them. The CDR3 coding sequence is TGTGCCAGCAGTAATTGGGGGACTGGAAACACCATATATTTT. It translates to CASSNWGTGNTIYF.

J is TRBJ2-3 and V is TRBV11-3; 12 nucleotides line up with TRBD2. V was pared by 5 bases and J by 5 bases, with 2 bases of the junction left unmatched. Germline V gene data show CDR1 as SGHNT and CDR2 as YENEEA. The CDR3 runs 14 residues. DNA for the CDR3: TGTGCCAGCAGCCAGGGACTAGCGGGAGATACGCAGTATTTT. Amino acids: CASSQGLAGDTQYF.

Only a few counts were recorded for this clonotype. This chain uses TRBV6-5 with TRBJ2-5, with D uncertain. The CDR3 extends over 15 amino acids. The germline gives CDR1 MNHEY, CDR2 SVGAGI. V lost 5 bases and J 2 bases, leaving 15 bases between the germline ends. CDR3 nucleotide sequence: TGTGCCAGCAGTCCCTCGACAAGCAGGCAAGAGACCCAGTACTTC. Its translation: CASSPSTSRQETQYF.

This clonotype occurred a few times. The rearrangement links TRBV20-1 to TRBJ2-6, with D tentatively TRBD2 (7 bases). Per germline, CDR1 DFQATT and CDR2 SNEGSKA (reference sequence). V gave up 6 bases and J gave up 0 bases, with 12 bases separating them. This CDR3 contains 15 residues. In nucleotides, the CDR3 is TGCAGTGCCCTAGGGGGGGGCTCTGGGGCCAACGTCCTGACTTTC. Encoded protein: CSALGGGSGANVLTF.

This clonotype was recorded at least ten times. The V call is TRBV3-1, the J call TRBJ2-1; 10 nucleotides line up with TRBD2. In germline, CDR1 is LGHDT, CDR2 YNNKEL (reference sequence). V was pared by 0 bases and J by 7 bases, with 0 bases of the junction left unmatched. This CDR3 is 14 amino acids long. DNA for the CDR3: TGTGCCAGCAGCCAAGAGGGACTAGCGAATGAGCAGTTCTTC. This translates into CASSQEGLANEQFF.

This rearrangement joins TRBV5-1 to TRBJ1-1, with D perhaps matching TRBD1 (5 bases). The V gene lost 4 bases and the J gene lost 3 bases, with 13 bases spanning the gap. This CDR3 has 14 residues. The V gene's germline CDR1 is SGHRS and CDR2 YFSETQ. CDR3 bases: TGCGCCAGCAGCAGGGCCGGGACGGACACTGAAGCTTTCTTT. Amino acid sequence: CASSRAGTDTEAFF.

The chain joins TRBV12-3 or TRBV12-4 to TRBJ1-4; D possibly corresponds to TRBD1 (5 bases). Trimming removed 3 bases from V and 0 bases from J, with 8 bases in between. This CDR3 region has 15 residues. CDR3 sequence reads: CASSFRQPTNEKLFF. For the CDR3, the DNA is TGTGCCAGCAGTTTCAGACAGCCAACTAATGAAAAACTGTTTTTT.

This clonotype has ten or more counts. This chain uses TRBV11-2 with TRBJ2-7; 12 bases map to TRBD1. This CDR3 is built from 15 residues. Trimming cost V 5 bases and J 3 bases; bases outside gene matches: 5. The germline gives CDR1 SGHAT, CDR2 FQNNGV. CDR3 sequence (DNA): TGTGCCAGCAGCGCCGGGACAGGGGGCTTCTACGAGCAGTACTTC. It encodes CASSAGTGGFYEQYF.

This clonotype was picked up a small number of times. The V call is TRBV20-1, the J call TRBJ1-1; possibly TRBD1 for D (6 bases). This CDR3 is built from 10 residues. Trimming cost V 5 bases and J 13 bases, with 14 bases left between them. Germline V gene data show CDR1 as DFQATT and CDR2 as SNEGSKA (reference sequence). The CDR3 bases are TGCAGTGCTGTTGGGGGCCGGGGTTTCTTT. Encoded protein: CSAVGGRGFF.

The gene calls are TRBV7-9 and TRBJ2-3, with TRBD2 matching over 7 bases. Germline assignment: CDR1 SEHNR and CDR2 FQNEAQ (reference sequence). The CDR3 sequence is 15 residues long. V was clipped by 8 bases and J by 1 base; unmatched bases: 9. Here the CDR3 reads CASGLREGGTDTQYF. In DNA form, the CDR3 reads TGTGCCAGCGGTTTGAGGGAGGGAGGCACAGATACGCAGTATTTT.

This clonotype turned up a few times. The gene calls are TRBV6-6 and TRBJ2-3; 7 nucleotides align to TRBD2. Germline assignment: CDR1 MNHNY and CDR2 SVGAGI (reference sequence). This CDR3 has 17 residues. Losses at the gene ends were 0 bases for V and 7 bases for J; bases not matched to a gene: 13. CDR3 region: CASSYSTGGKPLNTQYF. The CDR3 region has the DNA TGTGCCAGCAGTTACTCGACGGGGGGTAAACCACTGAATACGCAGTATTTT.

With regard to this clonotype: This may be a read error: a much more frequent sequence differs by one nucleotide. The chain combines TRBV12-3 or TRBV12-4 with TRBJ1-4; no clear D. The CDR3 is 14 residues long. The CDR3 DNA reads TGTGCCGGCAGTCCCAAGGGAGCAAATGAAAAACTGTTTTTT. Translated: CAGSPKGANEKLFF.

There are many counts of this clonotype. This sequence joins TRBV29-1 and TRBJ2-1, with 9 positions matching TRBD1. V lost 4 bases to trimming and J lost 7 bases; unmatched junction nucleotides: 8. This CDR3 has 14 amino acids. Per germline, CDR1 SQVTM and CDR2 ANQGSEA. The CDR3: CSVGWLGQGNEQFF. The CDR3 DNA reads as TGCAGCGTTGGGTGGTTGGGACAGGGTAATGAGCAGTTCTTC.

There are a few counts of this clonotype. The CDR3 region has the DNA TGTGCCAGCAGCCCGGACAGTTTCACAGATACGCAGTATTTT. This codes for CASSPDSFTDTQYF. V is TRBV6-2 or TRBV6-3 and J is TRBJ2-3, with D maybe TRBD1 (6 bases). Per the germline V gene, CDR1 is MNHEY and CDR2 is SVGEGT. V lost 6 bases, J lost 2 bases, and 12 bases lay in between. CDR3 size: 14 residues.

The CDR3 DNA follows: TGTGCCAGCAGTTTGCCCTTCGGGGGCGGCTACACCTTC. This codes for CASSLPFGGGYTF. The chain recombines TRBV28 with TRBJ1-2; possibly TRBD1 for D (6 bases). Germline CDR1 is MDHEN and CDR2 is SYDVKM. The CDR3 contains 13 residues. V was pared by 3 bases and J by 8 bases, with 13 bases between.

The chain uses TRBV7-9 and TRBJ2-6; D not resolved. This CDR3 comprises 18 residues. Deletions cut 2 bases from V and 0 bases from J, with 14 bases between. Germline V CDR1 and CDR2: SEHNR, FQNEAQ (reference sequence). The CDR3 reads CASSLYTPGNSGANVLTF. In DNA form, the CDR3 reads TGTGCCAGCAGCTTATACACGCCTGGCAACTCTGGGGCCAACGTCCTGACTTTC.

The chain joins TRBV29-1 to TRBJ2-3, with TRBD2 matching over 9 bases. The V segment lost 3 bases and the J segment 0 bases; nucleotides outside the gene matches: 7. The CDR3 covers 16 residues. Germline loops: CDR1 SQVTM, CDR2 ANQGSEA. This chain's CDR3 is CSVESLAGTSTDTQYF. CDR3 sequence (DNA): TGCAGCGTTGAGTCCCTAGCGGGAACCAGCACAGATACGCAGTATTTT.